A single sample gave rise to the 9 T cell receptor beta chains below, sequenced in a study of CXCR3-negative and CXCR3-positive naive CD8 T cells. Study-level points and caveats: TRB CDR3s of CXCR3-positive naive cells were more hydrophobic than those of CXCR3-negative naive cells.

UMI-labeled 5' RACE TRB cDNA libraries were prepared from the cells. After re-calling the 5' RACE reads, TCRdb lists one entry per CDR3 protein, DNA absent. Recorded for this sample: some 150,000 distinct CDR3 sequences. These TCRs are of unknown antigen specificity. Sequencing was done on a sample of naive CXCR3+ CD8+ T cells from blood. Stated subset: CD45RO-CCR7+CD27+CD95- naive CD8+ T cells expressing CXCR3 (TNR3+). Receptors were obtained from a human donor in good health. Some clones in this sample may be carry-over from other donors' samples.

The rearrangement links TRBV4-3 to TRBJ1-5. Germline V gene data show CDR1 as LGHNA and CDR2 as YSLEER. The CDR3 is 15 amino acids. CDR3 sequence: CASSQAGLGNQPQHF.

The chain couples TRBV3-1 to TRBJ2-3; without DNA, the TCRdb call of TRBD2 cannot be checked. This CDR3 is 15 amino acids long. Germline V lookup: CDR1 LGHDT, CDR2 YNNKEL (reference sequence). CDR3 in amino acids: CASSGGGEMEDTQYF.

CDR3 residues: CASSQGDWPNEQFF. The genes are TRBV4-3 and TRBJ2-1; TCRdb's D gene call, TRBD2, goes unchecked for lack of DNA. CDR3 length equals 14 residues. CDR1 and CDR2 from the germline V gene are LGHNA and YSLEER.

The chain joins TRBV7-9 to TRBJ2-2. Germline V gene data show CDR1 as SEHNR and CDR2 as FQNEAQ (reference sequence). The CDR3 extends over 13 amino acids. The CDR3 loop is CARHVADTGELFF.

The chain carries TRBV28 and TRBJ2-5; the TRBD1 assignment by TCRdb is unverifiable without DNA. CDR3 size: 14 residues. CDR1 MDHEN and CDR2 SYDVKM come from the germline V gene. The CDR3 is CASSYRGGFRTQYF.

The genes are TRBV9 and TRBJ2-1. This CDR3 is built from 16 residues. The germline V gene encodes CDR1 SGDLS and CDR2 YYNGEE. CDR3 sequence: CASSILGGSSYNEQFF. The full variable domain, in which reference TRBV9 and TRBJ2-1 provide the parts outside the CDR3, is DSGVTQTPKHLITATGQRVTLRCSPRSGDLSVYWYQQSLDQGLQFLIQYYNGEERAKGNILERFSAQQFPDLHSELNLSSLELGDSALYFCASSILGGSSYNEQFFGPGTRLTVL.

This chain connects TRBV4-1 to TRBJ2-7. CDR1 is MGHRA, CDR2 YSYEKL, per germline. CDR3 length: 11 amino acids. CDR3 residues: CASGDGASRHF.

The chain links TRBV7-2 to TRBJ2-7; TCRdb gives TRBD1 as the D gene, but with no DNA this cannot be confirmed. CDR1 is SGHTA and CDR2 is FQGNSA in the germline V gene. This CDR3 region has 14 residues. The CDR3 loop reads CASIPAQGLYEQYF.

This sequence joins TRBV24-1 and TRBJ2-3; TCRdb calls TRBD1, which cannot be checked without DNA. The CDR3 covers 13 residues. CDR1 is KGHDR, CDR2 SFDVKD, per germline. The CDR3 is CATSQGRTDTQYF.